This TCR beta chain originates from a study of Ad26.COV2.S vaccination and SARS-CoV-2 variants. Across the study: Administration of Ad26.COV2.S was intramuscular, either once or twice 56 days apart.

Treatment indicated: 15 to 20 received Ad26.COV2.S at low or high dose, single or two shots; 5 received placebo; per-sample allocation not given. Following the first vaccine or placebo injection, samples were taken on day 63. Boston provided a donor who was an adult aged 18-55 years. Profiled with immunoSEQ multiplex PCR; TCRdb holds only in-frame clones, not every one. The sample holds 350,000 to 450,000 clones, more than 75% seen once. The sequence came from a person between 18 and 59 years old who received the Ad26.COV2.S COVID-19 vaccine or a placebo. The material was peripheral blood, obtained in a trial of Ad26.COV2.S vaccine versus placebo.

CDR3 loop: CASRDSTDTQYF. In DNA form, the CDR3 reads TGTGCCAGCAGGGATAGCACAGATACGCAGTATTTT. J is TRBJ2-3 and V is TRBV6-5, with D hard to call. The CDR3 loop spans 12 amino acids. CDR1 and CDR2 from the germline V gene are MNHEY and SVGAGI. The V and J ends lost 6 bases and 0 bases respectively, with 4 bases between them.